Given below is one TCR beta chain in context. The antigen is undetermined. Some clones are missing from TCRdb's copy, which holds only in-frame ones; the method was immunoSEQ multiplex PCR. Of 65,000 or so clones listed, 70% to 80% are singletons. The data were obtained in a study of radiation and T cells in renal cell carcinoma. CDR3 length: 11 residues. V lost 5 bases, J lost 8 bases, and 9 bases lay in between. Germline V gene data show CDR1 as KGHSH and CDR2 as LQKENI. Study-wide results and caveats: Without pretreatment biopsies, baseline tumor clonotype presence was undetermined. From baseline, blood top tumor clonotypes peaked at 2 weeks post-radiation.

Time point given: blood 4 weeks post-SBRT, at nephrectomy. As to treatment: 15 Gy SBRT to primary tumor, nephrectomy 4 weeks later. Nephrectomy followed 15 Gy stereotactic body radiation by 4 weeks. Blood was sampled at baseline, 2 weeks and 4 weeks after SBRT. The TCR comes from a man between 60 and 70 years old with renal cell carcinoma. The V gene is TRBV18, the J gene TRBJ1-1, with unresolved D. The source was blood, collected from a patient whose treatment included radiotherapy and nephrectomy. Here the CDR3 reads CASSYDGEAFF. In nucleotides, the CDR3 is TGTGCCAGCTCATACGACGGCGAAGCTTTCTTT.